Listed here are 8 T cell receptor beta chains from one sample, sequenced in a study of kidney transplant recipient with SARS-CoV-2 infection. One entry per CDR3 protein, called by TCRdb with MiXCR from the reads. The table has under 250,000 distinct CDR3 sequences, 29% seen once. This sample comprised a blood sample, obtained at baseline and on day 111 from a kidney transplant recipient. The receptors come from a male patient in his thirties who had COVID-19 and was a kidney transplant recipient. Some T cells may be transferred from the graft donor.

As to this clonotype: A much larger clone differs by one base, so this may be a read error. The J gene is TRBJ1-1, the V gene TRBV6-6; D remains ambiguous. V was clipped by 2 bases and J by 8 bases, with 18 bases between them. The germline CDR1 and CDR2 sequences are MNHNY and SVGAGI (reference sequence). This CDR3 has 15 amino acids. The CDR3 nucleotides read TGTGCCAGCAGTTACCCAGACTTTAAATCAGCAGAAGCTTTCTTT. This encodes CASSYPDFKSAEAFF.

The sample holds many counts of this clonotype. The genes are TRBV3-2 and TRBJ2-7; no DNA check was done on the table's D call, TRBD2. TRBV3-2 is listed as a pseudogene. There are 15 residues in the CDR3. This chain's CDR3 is CASSPRGGHTYEQYF. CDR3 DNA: TGTGCCAGCAGCCCCCGGGGGGGCCATACGTACGAGCAGTACTTC.

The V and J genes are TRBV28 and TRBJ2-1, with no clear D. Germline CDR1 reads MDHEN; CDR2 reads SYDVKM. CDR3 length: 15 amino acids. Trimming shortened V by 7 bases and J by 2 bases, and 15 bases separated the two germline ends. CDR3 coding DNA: TGTGCCAGCACCCCCTTCACGGTCCCCTACAATGAGCAGTTCTTC. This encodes CASTPFTVPYNEQFF. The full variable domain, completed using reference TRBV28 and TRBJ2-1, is DVKVTQSSRYLVKRTGEKVFLECVQDMDHENMFWYRQDPGLGLRLIYFSYDVKMKEKGDIPEGYSVSREKKERFSLILESASTNQTSMYLCASTPFTVPYNEQFFGPGTRLTVL.

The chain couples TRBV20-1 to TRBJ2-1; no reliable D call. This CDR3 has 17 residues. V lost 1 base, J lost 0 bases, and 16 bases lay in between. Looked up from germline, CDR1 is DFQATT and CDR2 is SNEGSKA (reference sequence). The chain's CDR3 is CSARAPTAVSSYNEQFF. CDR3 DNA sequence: TGCAGTGCTAGAGCCCCTACGGCGGTTAGCTCCTACAATGAGCAGTTCTTC.

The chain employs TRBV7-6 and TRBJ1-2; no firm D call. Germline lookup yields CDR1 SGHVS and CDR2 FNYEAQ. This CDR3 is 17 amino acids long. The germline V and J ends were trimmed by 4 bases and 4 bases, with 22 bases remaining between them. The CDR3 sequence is CASSYDSESRKTYGYTF. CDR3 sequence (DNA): TGTGCCAGCAGCTATGATTCTGAATCTCGAAAGACCTATGGCTACACCTTC. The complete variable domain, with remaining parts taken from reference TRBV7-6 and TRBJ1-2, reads GAGVSQSPRYKVTKRGQDVALRCDPISGHVSLYWYRQALGQGPEFLTYFNYEAQQDKSGLPNDRFSAERPEGSISTLTIQRTEQRDSAMYRCASSYDSESRKTYGYTFGSGTRLTVV.

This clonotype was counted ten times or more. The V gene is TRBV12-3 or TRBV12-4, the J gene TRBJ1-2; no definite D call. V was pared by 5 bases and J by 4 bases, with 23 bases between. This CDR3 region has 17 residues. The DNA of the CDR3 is TGTGCCAGCAGTGAGGGTATCAGCTTCCGAAAGACCTATGGCTACACCTTC. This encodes CASSEGISFRKTYGYTF.

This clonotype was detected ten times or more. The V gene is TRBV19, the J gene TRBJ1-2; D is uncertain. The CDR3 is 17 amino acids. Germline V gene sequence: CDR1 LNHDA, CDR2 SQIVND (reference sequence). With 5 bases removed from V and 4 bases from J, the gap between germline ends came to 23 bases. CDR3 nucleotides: TGTGCCAGTAGTCGCATTTCGACAAATCGAAAGACCTATGGCTACACCTTC. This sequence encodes CASSRISTNRKTYGYTF.

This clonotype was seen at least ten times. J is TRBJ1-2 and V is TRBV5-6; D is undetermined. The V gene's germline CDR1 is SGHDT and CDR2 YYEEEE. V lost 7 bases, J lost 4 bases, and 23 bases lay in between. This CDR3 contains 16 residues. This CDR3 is CASFTPNSRKTYGYTF. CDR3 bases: TGTGCCAGCTTTACGCCCAATAGTCGAAAGACCTATGGCTACACCTTC.